This note documents a single TCR beta chain sequence. The record originates from a study of T cells in Graves' hyperthyroidism and ophthalmopathy. V was trimmed by 1 base and J by 4 bases, leaving 7 bases between them. Germline V lookup: CDR1 LGHDT, CDR2 YNNKEL (reference sequence). The CDR3 loop spans 13 amino acids. Amplification yielded TCR beta CDR3 regions, with RNA transcripts as the source. The HTBI set primed first-round TCR CDR3 RT-PCR. TCRdb processed the multiplex PCR reads anew with MiXCR; each CDR3 protein has one entry. The sample includes 300,000 to 400,000 distinct CDR3 sequences, 15% to 20% seen only once; the top ten take about 53%.

The chain links TRBV3-1 to TRBJ1-2; D is undetermined. The sequenced sample was blood. The source is a woman between 50 and 59 years old with Graves' hyperthyroidism. This CDR3 reads CASSQGSGYGYTF. Here the CDR3 DNA reads TGTGCCAGCAGCCAAGGATCAGGCTATGGCTACACCTTC.